This T cell receptor beta chain was retrieved from a study of cytomegalovirus exposure and HLA in healthy donors. The germline V gene has CDR1 KGHSH and CDR2 LQKENI. V was trimmed by 6 bases and J by 4 bases, leaving 9 bases between them. The CDR3 has 13 residues. The PCR made use of 60 Vbeta and 13 Jbeta primers. TCRdb keeps only in-frame clones here, not all; method: immunoSEQ multiplex PCR. The sample yields over 150,000 clones, 60% to 85% seen once. Sequencing was done on a sample of PBMCs. This receptor was taken from a woman in her forties in good health and CMV-seronegative. V usage is TRBV18 and J usage is TRBJ1-4; no firm D call. CDR3 sequence (DNA): TGTGCCAGCTCGGGCCGATATAATGAAAAACTGTTTTTT. Its protein is CASSGRYNEKLFF.